Following are 10 T cell receptor beta chains from one sample sequenced in a study of T-cell memory formation after mild COVID-19. One entry per CDR3 protein results from TCRdb running MiXCR on the 5' RACE reads. This sample has 400,000 to 500,000 distinct CDR3 sequences, with over 15% found just once. Specimen: PBMCs or a T cell subset sorted from them (not recorded which). These receptors originate from an adult woman who had mild COVID-19 (a few samples of this study predate the infection). Cell type and time point are not known.

This clonotype was counted only a few times. One end of the junction does not line up with germline, which may come from a read error. This chain uses TRBV5-1 with TRBJ2-7; D uncertain. Germline V gene sequence: CDR1 SGHRS, CDR2 YFSETQ. This CDR3 comprises 12 residues. The CDR3 DNA is TGTGCCAGCAGCTTCGGAGACTACGAGCAGTACTTC. It codes for CASSFGDYEQYF.

V usage is TRBV15 and J usage is TRBJ1-2, with 9 nucleotides matching TRBD1. The CDR3 consists of 16 residues. Germline trimming cut 3 bases from V and 4 bases from J; bases unmatched to any gene: 9. CDR1 is LNHNV, CDR2 YYDKDF, per germline (reference sequence). The CDR3 reads CATSSGRQGVGYGYTF. The CDR3 bases are TGTGCCACCAGCAGCGGGAGACAGGGGGTGGGCTATGGCTACACCTTC. Drawing the rest from reference TRBV15 and TRBJ1-2, the complete variable domain is DAMVIQNPRYQVTQFGKPVTLSCSQTLNHNVMYWYQQKSSQAPKLLFHYYDKDFNNEADTPDNFQSRRPNTSFCFLDIRSPGLGDTAMYLCATSSGRQGVGYGYTFGSGTRLTVV.

This clonotype was found a few times. The chain combines TRBV10-1 with TRBJ1-1; no reliable D call. The CDR3 loop spans 13 amino acids. V lost 10 bases and J lost 1, with 13 bases in between. Germline CDR1 reads WNHNN; CDR2 reads SYGVQD (reference sequence). Written as DNA, the CDR3 is TGCGCCACTACCCCGGACCCGAACACTGAAGCTTTCTTT. Its translation: CATTPDPNTEAFF.

At least ten counts were recorded for this clonotype. This chain links TRBV5-1 with TRBJ1-4; D gene uncertain. Germline V gene data show CDR1 as SGHRS and CDR2 as YFSETQ. V lost 4 bases and J 1 base, leaving 11 bases between the germline ends. The length of the CDR3 is 15 residues. The CDR3 here is CASSLSGRTNEKLFF. CDR3 bases: TGCGCCAGCAGCCTCTCGGGAAGAACTAATGAAAAACTGTTTTTT.

This clonotype was picked up a small number of times. This chain connects TRBV29-1 to TRBJ2-2, with D possibly being TRBD1 or TRBD2 (5 bases each). This CDR3 has 15 amino acids. Germline loops: CDR1 SQVTM, CDR2 ANQGSEA. Trimming shortened V by 0 bases and J by 4 bases, and 12 bases separated the two germline ends. The CDR3 loop is CSVEEQLGGTGELFF. The CDR3, as DNA: TGCAGCGTTGAAGAACAGCTTGGGGGCACCGGGGAGCTGTTTTTT.

The chain carries TRBV4-1 and TRBJ2-7, with TRBD2 as a possible D gene (5 bases). Trimming left V 1 base short and J 5 bases short, with 6 bases between. The CDR3 is 12 residues long. Germline V gene data show CDR1 as MGHRA and CDR2 as YSYEKL. CDR3: CASSQVGDEQYF. CDR3 bases: TGCGCCAGCAGCCAAGTCGGGGACGAGCAGTACTTC.

This clonotype was seen a handful of times. The chain is built from TRBV3-1 and TRBJ2-3; 7 bases match TRBD1. V lost 3 bases to trimming and J lost 5 bases; unmatched junction nucleotides: 5. Germline CDR1 LGHDT, CDR2 YNNKEL (reference sequence). This CDR3 spans 14 amino acids. The CDR3 region is CASSQSPGGDTQYF. The CDR3 region has the DNA TGTGCCAGCAGCCAGAGCCCAGGGGGAGATACGCAGTATTTT.

The V and J genes are TRBV5-4 and TRBJ1-1; 10 bases agree with TRBD1. CDR3 size: 14 residues. J gave up 6 bases and V 4 bases, and 6 bases lay outside the gene matches. From germline, CDR1 is SGHNT and CDR2 YYREEE (reference sequence). The DNA for the CDR3 is TGTGCCAGCAGCACACGGACAGGGGGATCTGAAGCTTTCTTT. This translates into CASSTRTGGSEAFF.

CDR3 region: CSALPTGAGANVLTF. CDR3 in DNA: TGCAGCGCTCTACCGACCGGGGCTGGGGCCAACGTCCTGACTTTC. The V call is TRBV29-1, the J call TRBJ2-6; TRBD2 might be the D (5 bases). The germline CDR1 and CDR2 sequences are SQVTM and ANQGSEA. V lost 7 bases to trimming and J lost 2 bases, with 15 bases between them. CDR3 length equals 15 residues.

The V call is TRBV9, the J call TRBJ1-3; D remains ambiguous. CDR3 length: 16 residues. Trimming took off 0 bases at V and 2 bases at J, with 12 bases between the two ends. Germline values: CDR1 SGDLS, CDR2 YYNGEE. Here the CDR3 reads CASSVATTTPGNTIYF. The CDR3 DNA is TGTGCCAGCAGCGTAGCAACAACTACGCCTGGAAACACCATATATTTT.